The sequence of this T cell receptor (beta chain) was determined in a study of T cell changes during pregnancy in multiple sclerosis. Method: immunoSEQ multiplex PCR; TCRdb's copy keeps in-frame clones and lacks some. Of some 19,000 clones in the sample, around nine tenths were seen once. Germline V gene sequence: CDR1 LGHNA, CDR2 YNFKEQ. Trimming left V 8 bases short and J 0 bases short, with 16 bases between. This CDR3 is 15 amino acids long. This clonotype was sampled from a female donor in good health, enrolled as a control in a pregnancy study. The rearrangement links TRBV4-2 to TRBJ1-2, with a weak D call TRBD1 (5 bases). Sequenced here: CD8+ T cells from peripheral blood mononuclear cells, sampled after pregnancy. CDR3 nucleotides: TGTGCCAGCCAACAGGCGACTCCTTCTAACTATGGCTACACCTTC. Translation gives CASQQATPSNYGYTF.